One and the same sample provided the 5 T cell receptor beta chains below, sequenced in a study of T-cell reconstitution after alpha-beta-depleted transplantation in children (dated by TCRdb to about 2016). The library was produced with PCR. Instrument used: Illumina HiSeq 2500. To normalize quantification of the TCRbeta repertoire, the TCR libraries were built with molecular barcoding that relied on unique molecular identifiers. TCRdb trimmed public reads at Q25 via fastp, called clones via MiXCR and kept in-frame beta chains. Rows with one shared CDR3 protein collapse into an entry with the most common genes and DNA. The table for this sample lists 500,000 or so distinct CDR3 sequences; 30% to 35% of them were counted only once. The ten largest clonotypes hold less than 2.5% of the sample. The material sequenced was PBMCs from the stem cell graft donor, taken from the stem cell graft. The receptors were gathered from a human donor who donated a stem cell graft to a child with aplastic anemia.

This clonotype was counted between two and nine times. V usage is TRBV9 and J usage is TRBJ1-1; no reliable D call. This CDR3 is built from 16 residues. V shed 0 bases and J shed 0 bases, with 12 bases lying between them. CDR1 is SGDLS and CDR2 is YYNGEE in the germline V gene. CDR3 bases: TGTGCCAGCAGCGTAGGTTCCGGGAACTTGAACACTGAAGCTTTCTTT. It yields the protein CASSVGSGNLNTEAFF.

This sequence joins TRBV4-3 and TRBJ2-7, with TRBD2 matching over 9 bases. V lost 1 base to trimming and J lost 3 bases; unmatched junction nucleotides: 7. CDR3 size: 16 residues. The V gene's germline CDR1 is LGHNA and CDR2 YSLEER. The CDR3 here is CASSQGLAGALYEQYF. The DNA of the CDR3 is TGCGCCAGCAGCCAAGGTTTAGCGGGAGCCCTCTACGAGCAGTACTTC.

The genes are TRBV29-1 and TRBJ2-1; no definite D call. CDR1 is SQVTM, CDR2 ANQGSEA, per germline. V was trimmed by 6 bases and J by 5 bases, leaving 8 bases between them. CDR3 length equals 11 residues. CDR3 residues: CSVDQDNEQFF. Written as DNA, the CDR3 is TGCAGCGTCGACCAGGACAATGAGCAGTTCTTC.

The chain has TRBV29-1 and TRBJ1-2; 7 bases are a match to TRBD1. The CDR3 is 15 residues long. CDR1 and CDR2 (germline): SQVTM, ANQGSEA. Trimming cost V 5 bases and J 4 bases; bases outside gene matches: 13. CDR3 in DNA: TGCAGCGTTAAGGATTTAACAGGGGTGGGCTATGGCTACACCTTC. It encodes CSVKDLTGVGYGYTF.

CDR3 DNA sequence: TGTGCCACCTTGACTAGCGGGAGGGGCGAGCAGTACTTC. It encodes CATLTSGRGEQYF. The chain carries TRBV6-2 or TRBV6-3 and TRBJ2-7; 14 bases align to TRBD2. The ends lost 10 bases at V and 6 bases at J; junction bases unmatched: 5. CDR3 size: 13 residues. The germline gives CDR1 MNHEY, CDR2 SVGEGT.